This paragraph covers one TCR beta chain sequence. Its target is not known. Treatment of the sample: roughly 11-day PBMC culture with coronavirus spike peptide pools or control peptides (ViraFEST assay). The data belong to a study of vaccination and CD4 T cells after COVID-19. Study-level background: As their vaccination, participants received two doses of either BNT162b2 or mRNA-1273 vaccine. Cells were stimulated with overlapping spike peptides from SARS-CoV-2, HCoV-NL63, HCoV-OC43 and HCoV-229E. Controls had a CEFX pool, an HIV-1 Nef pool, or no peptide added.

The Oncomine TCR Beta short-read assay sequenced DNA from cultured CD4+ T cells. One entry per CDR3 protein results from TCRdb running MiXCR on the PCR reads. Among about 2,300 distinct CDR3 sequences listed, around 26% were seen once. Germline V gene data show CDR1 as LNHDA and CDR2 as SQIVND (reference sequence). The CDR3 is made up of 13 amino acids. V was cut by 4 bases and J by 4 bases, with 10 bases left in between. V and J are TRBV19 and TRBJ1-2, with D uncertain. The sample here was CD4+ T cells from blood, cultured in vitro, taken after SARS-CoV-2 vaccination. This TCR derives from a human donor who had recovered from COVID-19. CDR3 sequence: CASSTGFGYGYTF. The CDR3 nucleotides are TGTGCCAGTAGTACAGGATTCGGCTATGGCTACACCTTC.